This passage covers 30 T cell receptor beta chains from one sample sequenced in a study of blood T cell repertoires in COVID-19. Some clones are missing from TCRdb's copy, which holds only in-frame ones; the method was immunoSEQ multiplex PCR. Of about 170,000 clones in the sample, about four fifths were seen once. Sequences were obtained from peripheral blood. These receptors came from a human donor with acute or convalescent COVID-19. The donor label of this sample is uncertain.

The rearrangement links TRBV19 to TRBJ1-5; 8 bases are a match to TRBD1. This CDR3 has 16 residues. The ends lost 3 bases at V and 0 bases at J; junction bases unmatched: 4. Germline CDR1 is LNHDA and CDR2 is SQIVND (reference sequence). CDR3 residues: CASSIDRGDSNQPQHF. CDR3 bases: TGTGCCAGTAGTATCGACAGGGGTGATAGCAATCAGCCCCAGCATTTT.

The chain uses TRBV2 and TRBJ2-7; D remains ambiguous. The CDR3 length is 12 residues. Deletions cut 5 bases from V and 6 bases from J, with 11 bases between. CDR1 is SNHLY, CDR2 FYNNEI, per germline. The CDR3 region has the DNA TGTGCCAGCAGTTACGGAGAGTCCGAGCAGTACTTC. Its protein is CASSYGESEQYF.

CDR3 sequence reads: CAGWGRGGYTF. The CDR3 DNA reads as TGTGCCGGATGGGGTCGCGGGGGCTACACCTTC. This chain links TRBV19 with TRBJ1-2; unclear D gene. The length of the CDR3 is 11 residues. The V end lost 11 bases, the J end lost 8 bases, and 15 bases lay between the germline ends. Germline CDR1 reads LNHDA; CDR2 reads SQIVND (reference sequence). Full variable domain (rest looked up from reference TRBV19 and TRBJ1-2): DGGITQSPKYLFRKEGQNVTLSCEQNLNHDAMYWYRQDPGQGLRLIYYSQIVNDFQKGDIAEGYSVSREKKESFPLTVTSAQKNPTAFYLCAGWGRGGYTFGSGTRLTVV.

The J gene is TRBJ2-5, the V gene TRBV7-2; D may be TRBD1 (8 bases). The length of the CDR3 is 15 residues. CDR1 and CDR2 (germline): SGHTA, FQGNSA. The V gene lost 2 bases and the J gene lost 5 bases, with 15 bases spanning the gap. CDR3 DNA: TGTGCCAGCAGCTTACCCACAGGGGGGGTGGAGACCCAGTACTTC. Its translation is CASSLPTGGVETQYF.

This chain uses TRBV6-1 with TRBJ1-2; D remains ambiguous. Germline CDR1 MNHNS, CDR2 SASEGT. V was shortened by 1 base and J by 7 bases, with 10 bases between the two germline ends. CDR3 size: 13 residues. CDR3 loop: CASSEEEIRGYTF. The CDR3 region has the DNA TGTGCCAGCAGTGAAGAGGAGATTCGTGGCTACACCTTC.

The gene calls are TRBV5-1 and TRBJ2-7; a weak D match, TRBD1 (7 bases). V was pared by 3 bases and J by 7 bases, with 14 bases between. The length of the CDR3 is 13 residues. The germline gives CDR1 SGHRS, CDR2 YFSETQ. Here the CDR3 reads CASSSDRAGEQYF. The CDR3 coding sequence is TGCGCCAGCAGCTCCGACAGGGCGGGGGAGCAGTACTTC.

This clone was seen a handful of times. The chain recombines TRBV3-1 (or the pseudogene TRBV3-2) with TRBJ2-5; 8 bases line up with TRBD2. CDR3 size: 14 residues. Trimming took 4 bases from V and 5 from J; bases not matched to a gene: 6. Germline V gene data show CDR1 as LGHDT and CDR2 as YNNKEL (reference sequence). The CDR3 is CASSPSGLVETQYF. The CDR3 DNA reads as TGTGCCAGCAGCCCATCGGGACTAGTCGAGACCCAGTACTTC.

This chain connects TRBV30 to TRBJ1-2; tentatively, D is TRBD1 (5 bases). CDR3 length: 13 amino acids. Germline V gene sequence: CDR1 GTSNPN, CDR2 SVGIG (reference sequence). Trimming pared 2 bases from V and 14 bases from J, leaving 21 bases between. The CDR3, as DNA: TGTGCCTGGAGTCTGGCAGGCGGGGCCGTTTATACCTTC. Its translation is CAWSLAGGAVYTF.

V and J are TRBV6-5 and TRBJ2-3; 8 bases match TRBD1. Trimming took 10 bases from V and 0 from J; bases not matched to a gene: 6. This CDR3 has 14 amino acids. Germline CDR1 MNHEY, CDR2 SVGAGI. The CDR3 DNA is TGTGCCACCGTGACAGGGGAGAGCACAGATACGCAGTATTTT. Its translation is CATVTGESTDTQYF.

The chain has TRBV7-9 and TRBJ2-7; D possibly corresponds to TRBD1 (6 bases). Trimming cost V 4 bases and J 0 bases, with 16 bases left between them. Germline CDR1 reads SEHNR; CDR2 reads FQNEAQ (reference sequence). CDR3 length: 16 residues. In nucleotides, the CDR3 is TGTGCCAGCAGCTCGTCCTATCAGGGGTTCTCCTACGAGCAGTACTTC. Its protein is CASSSSYQGFSYEQYF.

This chain links TRBV5-4 with TRBJ2-3; the D gene is possibly TRBD1 (5 bases). The CDR3 is made up of 16 amino acids. CDR1 is SGHNT and CDR2 is YYREEE in the germline V gene (reference sequence). The V gene lost 6 bases and the J gene lost 6 bases, with 23 bases spanning the gap. CDR3 in amino acids: CASTVFGLDKGDTQYF. In DNA, the CDR3 is TGTGCCAGCACCGTTTTTGGTCTTGATAAGGGGGATACGCAGTATTTT.

The rearrangement links TRBV10-3 to TRBJ2-5, with a weak D call TRBD1 (6 bases). Looked up from germline, CDR1 is ENHRY and CDR2 is SYGVKD. V was trimmed by 4 bases and J by 5 bases, leaving 11 bases between them. The length of the CDR3 is 13 residues. This chain's CDR3 is CAISVGQGETQYF. The CDR3 bases are TGTGCCATCAGTGTAGGGCAGGGGGAGACCCAGTACTTC.

The gene calls are TRBV30 and TRBJ1-1; D is ambiguous. Germline-derived CDR1 and CDR2 are GTSNPN and SVGIG (reference sequence). The ends were cut back, 4 bases at V and 4 bases at J, with 22 bases in the middle. CDR3 length: 16 amino acids. The CDR3 here is CAWNSPGLAKSTEAFF. The CDR3 DNA follows: TGTGCCTGGAACAGCCCGGGGTTGGCTAAATCCACTGAAGCTTTCTTT. Looking up the rest from reference TRBV30 and TRBJ1-1 gives the full variable domain: SQTIHQWPATLVQPVGSPLSLECTVEGTSNPNLYWYRQAAGRGLQLLFYSVGIGQISSEVPQNLSASRPQDRQFILSSKKLLLSDSGFYLCAWNSPGLAKSTEAFFGQGTRLTVV.

The rearrangement uses TRBV7-8 and TRBJ1-2, with D tentatively TRBD1 (5 bases). Germline V gene lookup returns CDR1 SGHVS and CDR2 FQNEAQ. Trimming left V 5 bases short and J 4 bases short, with 17 bases between. The CDR3 is made up of 15 amino acids. The CDR3 DNA follows: TGTGCCAGCAGCCCGATTGAGGACATCGTCTATGGCTACACCTTC. Translation gives CASSPIEDIVYGYTF.

This clone has a handful of counts. V gene TRBV9 combines with J gene TRBJ1-4; D possibly corresponds to TRBD1 (5 bases). Germline V gives CDR1 SGDLS, CDR2 YYNGEE. V was trimmed by 3 bases and J by 8 bases, leaving 17 bases between them. CDR3 size: 15 residues. Here the CDR3 reads CASSAYWGESEKLFF. CDR3 DNA: TGTGCCAGCAGCGCTTACTGGGGGGAGAGCGAAAAACTGTTTTTT.

The chain recombines TRBV21-1 with TRBJ1-3. TRBV21-1 is tagged as a pseudogene. The CDR3 totals 17 residues. This CDR3 is CASSKRRCRISGNTIYF. CDR3 DNA sequence: TGTGCCAGCAGCAAAAGGAGGTGTAGGATTTCTGGAAACACCATATATTTT.

This chain uses TRBV6-2 or TRBV6-3 with TRBJ1-1; D not resolved. This CDR3 region has 16 residues. Germline lookup yields CDR1 MNHEY and CDR2 SVGEGT. V was clipped by 0 bases and J by 4 bases, with 15 bases between them. Written as DNA, the CDR3 is TGTGCCAGCAGTTACTCGAAAGCTCAGGTGGGCACTGAAGCTTTCTTT. Its protein product is CASSYSKAQVGTEAFF.

The rearrangement joins TRBV9 to TRBJ1-5; no reliable D call. CDR3 length: 12 residues. Deletions cut 3 bases from V and 4 bases from J, with 5 bases between. In germline, CDR1 is SGDLS, CDR2 YYNGEE. The CDR3 bases are TGTGCCAGCAGCGCCTTTAATCAGCCCCAGCATTTT. Translation gives CASSAFNQPQHF.

The table lists this clone with a few counts. Other DNA sequences from this sample encode an identical CDR3 as well. The chain carries TRBV30 and TRBJ1-2; D remains ambiguous. Trimming removed 4 bases from V and 5 bases from J, with 11 bases in between. CDR1 GTSNPN and CDR2 SVGIG come from the germline V gene (reference sequence). This CDR3 is 12 amino acids long. The CDR3 reads CAWNPGLYGYTF. As DNA, the CDR3 is TGTGCCTGGAATCCAGGCCTTTATGGCTACACCTTC.

This clone was detected only a few times. V usage is TRBV2 and J usage is TRBJ1-5; D is undetermined. Germline CDR1 SNHLY, CDR2 FYNNEI. V lost 4 bases, J lost 5 bases, and 9 bases lay in between. This CDR3 has 13 residues. The CDR3 region is CASSVTEDQPQHF. CDR3 nucleotide sequence: TGTGCCAGCAGTGTAACGGAGGATCAGCCCCAGCATTTT.

The rearrangement uses TRBV7-8 and TRBJ1-2, with TRBD1 matching over 7 bases. The length of the CDR3 is 16 residues. V shed 5 bases, J shed 3 bases, and the junction held 12 bases outside the gene matches. Germline values: CDR1 SGHVS, CDR2 FQNEAQ. The CDR3 loop is CASSLRRDSVYYGYTF. The CDR3, as DNA: TGTGCCAGCAGCCTCCGTCGGGACAGTGTTTACTATGGCTACACCTTC.

The CDR3 loop is CASSAGGGSRVSYEQYF. The CDR3 DNA sequence: TGTGCCAGCAGCGCGGGGGGTGGCTCCAGGGTCTCCTACGAGCAGTACTTC. The V and J genes are TRBV5-4 and TRBJ2-7; 8 bases line up with TRBD2. CDR3 length equals 17 residues. Germline V gene lookup returns CDR1 SGHNT and CDR2 YYREEE (reference sequence). V trimming: 4 bases; J trimming: 0 bases; junction bases outside the gene matches: 12.

This chain connects TRBV9 to TRBJ2-1, with D unclear. The V gene lost 4 bases and the J gene lost 2 bases, with 13 bases spanning the gap. The CDR3 loop spans 15 amino acids. Germline assignment: CDR1 SGDLS and CDR2 YYNGEE. The CDR3 loop is CASSLQPGPYNEQFF. In nucleotides, the CDR3 is TGTGCCAGCAGCCTCCAGCCGGGTCCCTACAATGAGCAGTTCTTC.

This chain uses TRBV11-2 with TRBJ1-5, with a weak D call TRBD1 (5 bases). Germline V gene data show CDR1 as SGHAT and CDR2 as FQNNGV. V was trimmed by 5 bases and J by 2 bases, leaving 13 bases between them. The CDR3 sequence is 15 residues long. CDR3 protein: CASSLSRGGNQPQHF. The CDR3 DNA is TGTGCCAGCAGCCTGAGTCGGGGGGGCAATCAGCCCCAGCATTTT.

This chain uses TRBV7-9 with TRBJ1-2; unclear D gene. V lost 5 bases and J 8 bases, leaving 12 bases between the germline ends. Germline V CDR1 and CDR2: SEHNR, FQNEAQ (reference sequence). CDR3 length equals 12 residues. Written as DNA, the CDR3 is TGTGCCAGCAGCGGTGACACCGAGGGCTACACCTTC. Translated, it gives CASSGDTEGYTF.

The chain carries TRBV11-2 and TRBJ1-6; the D gene is possibly TRBD1 (6 bases). Germline values: CDR1 SGHAT, CDR2 FQNNGV. This CDR3 has 16 residues. Trimming shortened V by 4 bases and J by 10 bases, and 20 bases separated the two germline ends. For the CDR3, the DNA is TGTGCCAGCAGCTCAAACTCAGGGGCATCGGGATCACCCCTCCACTTT. This codes for CASSSNSGASGSPLHF. Filled out from reference TRBV11-2 and TRBJ1-6, the complete variable domain reads EAGVAQSPRYKIIEKRQSVAFWCNPISGHATLYWYQQILGQGPKLLIQFQNNGVVDDSQLPKDRFSAERLKGVDSTLKIQPAKLEDSAVYLCASSSNSGASGSPLHFGNGTRLTVT.

In this sample, this clone turned up once. The chain carries TRBV3-1 (or the pseudogene TRBV3-2) and TRBJ2-2; D unclear. This CDR3 region has 14 residues. The germline V gene encodes CDR1 LGHDT and CDR2 YNNKEL (reference sequence). Trimming cost V 2 bases and J 5 bases, with 9 bases left between them. The DNA for the CDR3 is TGTGCCAGCAGCCAATATATATTTACCGGGGAGCTGTTTTTT. Its translation is CASSQYIFTGELFF.

The chain uses TRBV15 and TRBJ1-1; the match to TRBD1 covers 7 bases. J was trimmed by 1 base and V by 3 bases; bases with no gene match: 5. CDR1 and CDR2 from the germline V gene are LNHNV and YYDKDF (reference sequence). This CDR3 has 15 amino acids. CDR3 protein: CATSSIGGRNTEAFF. The DNA for the CDR3 is TGTGCCACCAGCAGTATAGGGGGCCGGAACACTGAAGCTTTCTTT.

The gene calls are TRBV6-5 and TRBJ1-4; 11 bases are a match to TRBD1. Germline-derived CDR1 and CDR2 are MNHEY and SVGAGI. V was pared by 7 bases and J by 8 bases, with 6 bases of the junction left unmatched. CDR3 length: 14 amino acids. CDR3 region: CASTAGQGGEKLFF. The CDR3 nucleotides read TGTGCCAGCACCGCGGGACAGGGGGGGGAAAAACTGTTTTTT.

This chain connects TRBV6-5 to TRBJ2-7, with D maybe TRBD2 (7 bases). V was trimmed by 6 bases and J by 6 bases, leaving 21 bases between them. Looked up from germline, CDR1 is MNHEY and CDR2 is SVGAGI. The CDR3 totals 15 residues. CDR3 DNA: TGTGCCAGCAGAGGGGGGGACACCAACGGACTCGAGCAGTACTTC. Translating gives CASRGGDTNGLEQYF.